Following are 27 T cell receptor beta chains from one sample sequenced in a study of shared T cell receptors in the human thymus. Profiled with immunoSEQ multiplex PCR; TCRdb holds only in-frame clones, not every one. The repertoire holds about 660,000 clones, with more than 70% as singletons. The same data also contributed to another study, on human thymus T cells.

Sequencing input: thymocytes. The source of these receptors is a boy younger than two with a congenital heart defect.

The chain combines TRBV14 with TRBJ2-7; unclear D gene. In germline, CDR1 is SGHDN, CDR2 FVKESK. This CDR3 is built from 12 residues. Between the trimmed V and J ends, which lost 0 bases and 3 bases, there was a span of 3 bases. CDR3 in amino acids: CASSQDSYEQYF. CDR3 DNA sequence: TGTGCCAGCAGCCAAGACAGCTACGAGCAGTACTTC.

V gene TRBV6-5 combines with J gene TRBJ1-2; 7 bases fit TRBD1. The V segment lost 6 bases and the J segment 7 bases; nucleotides outside the gene matches: 8. This CDR3 has 13 residues. Germline loops: CDR1 MNHEY, CDR2 SVGAGI. CDR3: CASSLDRVGGYTF. As DNA, the CDR3 is TGTGCCAGCAGCCTAGACAGGGTTGGTGGCTACACCTTC.

The V and J genes are TRBV6-5 and TRBJ1-6; 7 positions agree with TRBD1. Looked up from germline, CDR1 is MNHEY and CDR2 is SVGAGI. The CDR3 consists of 15 residues. V lost 7 bases, J lost 4 bases, and 7 bases stayed unmatched. This chain's CDR3 is CASTKQGNYNSPLHF. The CDR3 nucleotides read TGTGCCAGCACAAAACAGGGGAATTATAATTCACCCCTCCACTTT.

The genes are TRBV9 and TRBJ2-5; tentatively, D is TRBD1 (6 bases). V shed 3 bases and J shed 3 bases, with 15 bases lying between them. The CDR3 is 15 residues long. Germline V gene lookup returns CDR1 SGDLS and CDR2 YYNGEE. DNA of the CDR3: TGTGCCAGCAGCGAAAGCCGGGACACCGAAGAGACCCAGTACTTC. Its translation is CASSESRDTEETQYF.

This chain links TRBV30 with TRBJ1-3, with a tentative D call TRBD1 (5 bases). V shed 0 bases and J shed 4 bases, with 13 bases lying between them. Germline assignment: CDR1 GTSNPN and CDR2 SVGIG (reference sequence). This CDR3 is built from 15 residues. The CDR3 is CAWSVYKGVGNTIYF. The CDR3 DNA reads as TGTGCCTGGAGTGTATATAAAGGGGTCGGAAACACCATATATTTT. Variable domain in full (rest from reference TRBV30 and TRBJ1-3): SQTIHQWPATLVQPVGSPLSLECTVEGTSNPNLYWYRQAAGRGLQLLFYSVGIGQISSEVPQNLSASRPQDRQFILSSKKLLLSDSGFYLCAWSVYKGVGNTIYFGEGSWLTVV.

This chain links TRBV28 with TRBJ2-7, with D tentatively TRBD2 (5 bases). V was cut by 6 bases and J by 5 bases, with 20 bases left in between. The CDR3 has 15 amino acids. CDR1 MDHEN and CDR2 SYDVKM come from the germline V gene. The chain's CDR3 is CASSANWTPGNEQYF. CDR3 nucleotides: TGTGCCAGCAGCGCAAACTGGACTCCGGGAAACGAGCAGTACTTC.

V gene TRBV7-7 combines with J gene TRBJ2-7, with TRBD1 identical over 7 bases. Germline V gene sequence: CDR1 SSHAT, CDR2 FNYEAQ (reference sequence). CDR3 length equals 18 residues. V dropped 6 bases and J dropped 3; count of bases not matched to a gene: 20. The CDR3 loop is CASRHTHPQGVRHYEQYF. Here the CDR3 DNA reads TGTGCCAGCAGACATACTCACCCGCAGGGGGTCCGACACTACGAGCAGTACTTC.

In DNA form, the CDR3 reads TGTGCCAGCAGTGAATTAGCCCTAGCGGGAGCCTTGAACACCGGGGAGCTGTTTTTT. Translated, it gives CASSELALAGALNTGELFF. The gene calls are TRBV2 and TRBJ2-2; 10 bases are shared with TRBD2. Germline CDR1 reads SNHLY; CDR2 reads FYNNEI. This CDR3 contains 19 residues. The ends lost 2 bases at V and 1 base at J; junction bases unmatched: 10.

This clone was counted only a few times. The rearrangement uses TRBV4-1 and TRBJ1-2, with D possibly matching TRBD1 (5 bases). Trimming shortened V by 0 bases and J by 4 bases, and 12 bases separated the two germline ends. The CDR3 spans 15 residues. In germline, CDR1 is MGHRA, CDR2 YSYEKL. CDR3 residues: CASSQDRQGIYGYTF. CDR3 DNA sequence: TGCGCCAGCAGCCAAGATCGGCAGGGCATCTATGGCTACACCTTC.

V is TRBV18 and J is TRBJ2-5, with TRBD1 matching over 7 bases. The germline gives CDR1 KGHSH, CDR2 LQKENI. J lost 3 bases, V lost 5 bases, and 6 bases had no gene match. The CDR3 covers 14 residues. CDR3 amino acids: CASSNTGAEETQYF. In DNA form, the CDR3 reads TGTGCCAGCTCAAATACAGGGGCTGAAGAGACCCAGTACTTC.

V and J are TRBV4-3 and TRBJ1-1; 8 bases are a match to TRBD1. The CDR3 consists of 17 residues. Germline lookup yields CDR1 LGHNA and CDR2 YSLEER. V shed 3 bases and J 5 bases; nucleotides not matched to a gene: 14. The CDR3 region has the DNA TGCGCCAGCAGCCATGCGAAACAGGGGGAGGAAGGTACTGAAGCTTTCTTT. Translated, it gives CASSHAKQGEEGTEAFF.

The table lists this clone with a count of one. This chain uses TRBV11-2 with TRBJ2-3; D perhaps matches TRBD1 (5 bases). V was cut by 7 bases and J by 0 bases, with 14 bases left in between. This CDR3 spans 15 amino acids. CDR1 is SGHAT and CDR2 is FQNNGV in the germline V gene. The CDR3, as DNA: TGTGCCAGCACCCAGTGGGGCCCCAGCACAGATACGCAGTATTTT. This encodes CASTQWGPSTDTQYF.

CDR3 sequence: CASSQDTGETEAFF. CDR3 coding DNA: TGCGCCAGCAGCCAAGATACAGGGGAAACTGAAGCTTTCTTT. V usage is TRBV4-1 and J usage is TRBJ1-1; the match to TRBD1 covers 7 bases. V gave up 0 bases and J gave up 5 bases; unmatched junction bases: 3. Germline assignment: CDR1 MGHRA and CDR2 YSYEKL. The CDR3 sequence is 14 residues long.

The V call is TRBV19, the J call TRBJ1-3; 10 nucleotides agree with TRBD1. The CDR3 is 15 amino acids. Germline assignment: CDR1 LNHDA and CDR2 SQIVND (reference sequence). Trimming removed 5 bases from V and 4 bases from J; junction bases left unmatched: 5. Written as DNA, the CDR3 is TGTGCCAGTAGTCTCGGACAGGGGGAAGGAAACACCATATATTTT. Translation: CASSLGQGEGNTIYF.

The chain employs TRBV7-2 and TRBJ2-3; a possible D gene is TRBD1 (5 bases). Germline loops: CDR1 SGHTA, CDR2 FQGNSA. V gave up 1 base and J gave up 2 bases, with 19 bases separating them. This CDR3 has 18 amino acids. The CDR3 is CASSLVPLGHGYTDTQYF. In DNA form, the CDR3 reads TGTGCCAGCAGCTTAGTCCCGCTAGGACACGGATACACAGATACGCAGTATTTT.

The J gene is TRBJ2-2, the V gene TRBV2; tentative D call: TRBD2 (6 bases). The germline CDR1 and CDR2 sequences are SNHLY and FYNNEI. This CDR3 has 13 residues. V lost 9 bases and J 3 bases, leaving 11 bases between the germline ends. CDR3 region: CARERVHTGELFF. The CDR3 nucleotides are TGTGCCAGAGAGCGGGTCCACACCGGGGAGCTGTTTTTT.

The gene calls are TRBV28 and TRBJ2-1; weak D call: TRBD1 (5 bases). Germline CDR1 is MDHEN and CDR2 is SYDVKM. The CDR3 has 15 residues. The germline V and J ends were trimmed by 6 bases and 9 bases, with 21 bases remaining between them. CDR3: CASSLRGKGDCEQFF. DNA for the CDR3: TGTGCCAGCAGCCTGCGAGGAAAAGGGGATTGTGAGCAGTTCTTC.

The V call is TRBV27, the J call TRBJ1-1, with a tentative D call TRBD1 (5 bases). Trimming pared 2 bases from V and 1 base from J, leaving 14 bases between. Germline V lookup: CDR1 MNHEY, CDR2 SMNVEV (reference sequence). The CDR3 loop spans 16 amino acids. CDR3 in amino acids: CASSLILGTENTEAFF. CDR3 nucleotide sequence: TGTGCCAGCAGTTTAATTCTAGGGACTGAGAACACTGAAGCTTTCTTT.

The gene calls are TRBV27 and TRBJ1-1, with D maybe TRBD1 (6 bases). In germline, CDR1 is MNHEY, CDR2 SMNVEV (reference sequence). CDR3 length: 16 amino acids. Trimming cost V 6 bases and J 0 bases, with 17 bases left between them. This CDR3 is CASRQSSGQMNTEAFF. CDR3 bases: TGTGCCAGCAGACAATCGTCCGGACAGATGAACACTGAAGCTTTCTTT.

The chain employs TRBV7-9 and TRBJ1-4, with a tentative D call TRBD1 (6 bases). Germline CDR1 SEHNR, CDR2 FQNEAQ (reference sequence). V lost 4 bases and J 4 bases, leaving 13 bases between the germline ends. This CDR3 is built from 15 residues. The CDR3 loop reads CASSCQAGDNEKLFF. The CDR3 coding sequence is TGTGCCAGCAGCTGCCAGGCAGGGGATAATGAAAAACTGTTTTTT.

The J gene is TRBJ1-2, the V gene TRBV7-8, with D hard to call. In germline, CDR1 is SGHVS, CDR2 FQNEAQ. The CDR3 has 13 amino acids. V was trimmed by 1 base and J by 3 bases, leaving 6 bases between them. Here the CDR3 DNA reads TGTGCCAGCAGCTTAGGGCAGTACTATGGCTACACCTTC. Its translation: CASSLGQYYGYTF.

The chain uses TRBV19 and TRBJ2-3; 10 positions match TRBD2. This CDR3 is 17 amino acids long. The J segment lost 2 bases and the V segment lost 1 base, leaving 6 bases of the junction unmatched. In germline, CDR1 is LNHDA, CDR2 SQIVND (reference sequence). The CDR3 protein is CASSIGGSGGTTDTQYF. The CDR3 DNA follows: TGTGCCAGTAGTATAGGAGGTAGCGGGGGGACCACAGATACGCAGTATTTT.

Of note for this clone: This specimen includes other DNA sequences encoding the same CDR3. V usage is TRBV27 and J usage is TRBJ2-7; D unclear. V was cut by 2 bases and J by 1 base, with 6 bases left in between. Germline-derived CDR1 and CDR2 are MNHEY and SMNVEV (reference sequence). This CDR3 comprises 13 residues. The CDR3 region has the DNA TGTGCCAGCAGTTTACGAGGTTCCTACGAGCAGTACTTC. Its protein product is CASSLRGSYEQYF.

Here the CDR3 reads CASSLLVTGLAYEQYF. CDR3 DNA sequence: TGTGCCAGCAGTTTACTTGTCACAGGCCTGGCCTACGAGCAGTACTTC. The chain recombines TRBV28 with TRBJ2-7; weak D call: TRBD1 (5 bases). From germline, CDR1 is MDHEN and CDR2 SYDVKM. The CDR3 has 16 residues. The germline V and J ends were trimmed by 2 bases and 2 bases, with 16 bases remaining between them.

The V gene is TRBV4-3, the J gene TRBJ2-7; D is unresolved. Deletions cut 0 bases from V and 3 bases from J, with 15 bases between. Germline CDR1 is LGHNA and CDR2 is YSLEER. There are 16 residues in the CDR3. CDR3 region: CASSQEAAARNYEQYF. CDR3 nucleotides: TGCGCCAGCAGCCAAGAAGCCGCCGCCAGGAACTACGAGCAGTACTTC.

The rearrangement links TRBV11-2 to TRBJ1-4; 12 bases line up with TRBD1. Trimming at V came to 5 bases and at J to 6 bases, leaving 4 bases not matched to a gene. Germline V gene sequence: CDR1 SGHAT, CDR2 FQNNGV. CDR3 length equals 15 residues. The CDR3 nucleotides are TGTGCCAGCAGCCCAGGGACAGGGGGCGATGAAAAACTGTTTTTT. Residues: CASSPGTGGDEKLFF. The full variable domain, rest sourced from reference TRBV11-2 and TRBJ1-4, is EAGVAQSPRYKIIEKRQSVAFWCNPISGHATLYWYQQILGQGPKLLIQFQNNGVVDDSQLPKDRFSAERLKGVDSTLKIQPAKLEDSAVYLCASSPGTGGDEKLFFGSGTQLSVL.

The CDR3 is CSAETESYEQYF. DNA of the CDR3: TGCAGCGCCGAGACTGAATCCTACGAGCAGTACTTC. This chain uses TRBV29-1 with TRBJ2-7; D gene uncertain. Germline loops: CDR1 SQVTM, CDR2 ANQGSEA. CDR3 length: 12 amino acids. The germline V and J ends were trimmed by 7 bases and 1 base, with 11 bases remaining between them.